This TCR beta chain was identified in a study of cytomegalovirus exposure and HLA in healthy donors. The study's findings and limits: Earlier analysis found most TCR beta V segments productive about 90% or about 30% of the time.

Vbeta (60) and Jbeta (13) primers were used in the PCR. Sequenced by immunoSEQ multiplex PCR; TCRdb stores in-frame clones only, minus some. This sample yields fewer than 250,000 clones, of which more than 65% are seen a single time; less than 4% belongs to the top ten. CDR3 length equals 14 residues. V shed 5 bases and J 5 bases; nucleotides not matched to a gene: 8. In germline, CDR1 is LNHDA, CDR2 SQIVND (reference sequence). For this clone: Its target is not known.

The chain has TRBV19 and TRBJ1-1, with 7 positions matching TRBD1. This clonotype originated in a woman aged 30 to 39 in good health and CMV-seropositive. The sequencing input was PBMCs. The CDR3 is CASSRRGGLTEAFF. DNA of the CDR3: TGTGCCAGTAGTCGTAGAGGGGGCTTGACTGAAGCTTTCTTT.